A selection of T cell receptor beta chains follows, all from one sample in a study of T cells in Graves' hyperthyroidism and ophthalmopathy. Via MiXCR, TCRdb re-called the multiplex PCR reads, giving one row per CDR3 protein. Of approximately 300,000 distinct CDR3 sequences listed, approximately 15% are singletons. Sequencing was performed on blood. The receptors were sampled from a woman in her sixties or seventies with Graves' ophthalmopathy. CDR3s include the opening cysteine and the closing phenylalanine or tryptophan. The D gene is left open where the match is weak. Some rows mark clone size as missing; the rest say once, few, many or name a class of expanded clone.

. TRBJ1-1 many TRBV6-1 CASSRPDGMNTEAFF TGTGCCAGCAGTAGACCGGACGGAATGAACACTGAAGCTTTCTTT
. TRBJ2-3 many TRBV20-1 CSARDRLVTPSTDTQYF TGCAGTGCTAGAGATCGCTTAGTCACACCAAGCACAGATACGCAGTATTTT
. TRBJ2-2 . TRBV7-9 CASSLDLGSYTGELFF TGTGCCAGCAGCTTAGATCTTGGCAGCTACACCGGGGAGCTGTTTTTT
. TRBJ1-2 many TRBV5-1 CASSLSAGNYGYTF TGCGCCAGCAGCTTGTCCGCAGGGAACTATGGCTACACCTTC
. TRBJ1-6 . TRBV25-1 CASARAGWVSPLHF TGTGCCAGCGCGAGGGCGGGTTGGGTGTCACCCCTCCACTTT
. TRBJ2-1 many TRBV9 CASSVAAGNYNEQFF TGTGCCAGCAGCGTAGCTGCGGGGAACTACAATGAGCAGTTCTTC
. TRBJ2-3 . TRBV10-3 CATSRQGSGTDTQYF TGTGCCACCAGTAGGCAGGGCTCGGGCACAGATACGCAGTATTTT
. TRBJ2-1 few TRBV4-3 CASSQDYRLEAPNEQFF TGCGCCAGCAGCCAAGATTATCGGCTAGAGGCCCCAAATGAGCAGTTCTTC
. TRBJ2-1 many TRBV29-1 CSVEGKLYNEQFF TGCAGCGTGGAGGGGAAGTTGTACAATGAGCAGTTCTTC
TRBD2 TRBJ2-1 . TRBV20-1 CSASRGGGSYNEQFF TGCAGTGCTAGTCGGGGGGGGGGCTCCTACAATGAGCAGTTCTTC
. TRBJ2-2 few TRBV7-9 CASSPPTNTGELFF TGTGCCAGCAGCCCGCCAACGAACACCGGGGAGCTGTTTTTT
. TRBJ1-5 many TRBV2 CASRDANQPQHF TGTGCCAGCAGGGACGCCAATCAGCCCCAGCATTTT
TRBD1 TRBJ1-4 many TRBV5-6 CASSPDYLQGGEKLFF TGTGCCAGCAGCCCGGACTACTTGCAGGGGGGTGAAAAACTGTTTTTT
TRBD2 TRBJ2-7 . TRBV4-3 CASSQGTSSPYEQYF TGCGCCAGCAGCCAGGGGACTAGTTCGCCCTACGAGCAGTACTTC
TRBD2 TRBJ2-3 . TRBV4-1 CASSPSGTSGRRGSTDTQYF TGCGCCAGCAGCCCCTCCGGGACTAGCGGGAGGAGGGGTAGCACAGATACGCAGTATTTT
. TRBJ1-5 . TRBV24-1 CATSRIGQPQHF TGTGCCACCAGTCGTATTGGTCAGCCCCAGCATTTT
. TRBJ1-6 many TRBV28 CASSLLWMSGHSPLHF TGTGCCAGCAGTTTATTGTGGATGAGCGGGCATTCACCCCTCCACTTT
TRBD2 TRBJ2-3 . TRBV28 CASGPHIAGLSDTQYF TGTGCCAGCGGCCCCCACATAGCGGGTCTATCAGATACGCAGTATTTT
. TRBJ2-7 many TRBV29-1 CSVESPDSYEQYF TGCAGCGTTGAATCGCCGGATTCCTACGAGCAGTACTTC
. TRBJ1-1 many TRBV10-1 CASSESQSGWTEAFF TGCGCCAGCAGTGAGTCCCAGTCGGGGTGGACTGAAGCTTTCTTT
. TRBJ2-3 . TRBV9 CASNGGQSTDTQYF TGTGCCAGCAACGGTGGACAGAGCACAGATACGCAGTATTTT
TRBD1 TRBJ2-6 few TRBV7-3 CASSRLTGSGANVLTF TGTGCCAGCAGCCGGTTGACAGGGTCTGGGGCCAACGTCCTGACTTTC
TRBD2 TRBJ2-5 once TRBV13 CASSLQGPAGKIYF TGTGCCAGCAGCCTCCAAGGACCAGCGGGGAAAATTTACTTC
TRBD1 TRBJ2-7 few TRBV20-1 CSASRYRGPNYEQYF TGCAGTGCTAGTCGATACAGGGGCCCCAACTACGAGCAGTACTTC
. TRBJ1-5 many TRBV20-1 CSARALGQPQHF TGCAGTGCTAGGGCACTCGGGCAGCCCCAGCATTTT
TRBD2 TRBJ2-7 many TRBV6-2/TRBV6-3 CASRTSGTTYEQYF TGTGCCAGCAGGACTAGCGGGACGACCTACGAGCAGTACTTC
TRBD1 TRBJ1-2 . TRBV6-2/TRBV6-3 CASSTQGGGYGYTF TGTGCCAGCAGTACACAGGGGGGCGGCTATGGCTACACCTTC
. TRBJ2-7 many TRBV2 CASSGLTYEQYF TGTGCCAGCTCGGGCCTTACCTACGAGCAGTACTTC
. TRBJ1-1 many TRBV6-2/TRBV6-3 CASSPGGTLNTEAFF TGTGCCAGCAGCCCTGGGGGGACTCTGAACACTGAAGCTTTCTTT
. TRBJ1-6 many TRBV12-3/TRBV12-4 CASSRDGSYNSPLHF TGTGCCAGCAGCCGGGACGGGTCCTATAATTCACCCCTCCACTTT
TRBD2 TRBJ2-7 . TRBV7-9 CASSLIGPGGEQYF TGTGCCAGCAGCTTAATAGGTCCGGGGGGGGAGCAGTACTTC
. TRBJ2-2 few TRBV4-3 CASSQDFPGETGELFF TGCGCCAGCAGCCAAGATTTTCCAGGGGAAACCGGGGAGCTGTTTTTT
TRBD1 TRBJ2-2 many TRBV7-3 CASSNRGQNTGELFF TGTGCCAGCAGCAACAGGGGGCAGAACACCGGGGAGCTGTTTTTT
TRBD1 TRBJ2-1 many TRBV18 CASSPQRGQGEQFF TGTGCCAGCTCACCTCAACGGGGACAGGGTGAGCAGTTCTTC
. TRBJ2-1 few TRBV9 CASRSLGSSYNEQFF TGTGCCAGCAGGTCCCTGGGGAGCTCCTACAATGAGCAGTTCTTC
. TRBJ2-2 few TRBV19 CASSIGRQRGELFF TGTGCCAGTAGTATCGGCCGGCAACGCGGGGAGCTGTTTTTT
. TRBJ1-2 . TRBV25-1 CASKGRGYGYTF TGTGCCAGCAAAGGCAGGGGCTATGGCTACACCTTC
. TRBJ2-3 many TRBV5-1 CASSLDPGPATDTQYF TGCGCCAGCAGCTTGGATCCGGGTCCCGCCACAGATACGCAGTATTTT
. TRBJ1-5 many TRBV6-2/TRBV6-3 CASSFDSDQPQHF TGTGCCAGCAGTTTCGACAGTGATCAGCCCCAGCATTTT
. TRBJ2-1 many TRBV12-3/TRBV12-4 CASSLAGVKYNEQFF TGTGCCAGCAGTTTGGCAGGGGTAAAATACAATGAGCAGTTCTTC
. TRBJ2-1 many TRBV5-1 CASSLGPYNEQFF TGCGCCAGCAGCCTCGGCCCATACAATGAGCAGTTCTTC